The text below deals with one T cell receptor beta chain. This sample was included in a study of blood T cell repertoires in COVID-19. Study-wide background: Acute and convalescent COVID-19 specimens originated in the United States, Italy and Spain.

The CDR3 is 17 amino acids. With V trimmed by 3 bases and J by 9 bases, 15 bases remained unmatched. Germline CDR1 is KGHSH and CDR2 is LQKENI. Source study methods: Quantification of nucleated cells was approximated via reference gene primer amplification. TCRdb's copy holds only in-frame clones and misses some; the assay was immunoSEQ multiplex PCR. The V and J calls and the clone size are those of that table, but D and trimming were determined from the DNA. The data hold approximately 110,000 clones, with 85% to 90% observed a single time. This chain uses TRBV18 with TRBJ2-1; 9 nucleotides agree with TRBD2. The receptor was derived from a woman aged 45 to 65 with active or convalescent COVID-19. Sequencing input: peripheral blood. This CDR3 reads CASSPLETSGVYGEQFF. In DNA, the CDR3 is TGTGCCAGCTCACCTTTAGAGACTAGCGGCGTTTACGGTGAGCAGTTCTTC.